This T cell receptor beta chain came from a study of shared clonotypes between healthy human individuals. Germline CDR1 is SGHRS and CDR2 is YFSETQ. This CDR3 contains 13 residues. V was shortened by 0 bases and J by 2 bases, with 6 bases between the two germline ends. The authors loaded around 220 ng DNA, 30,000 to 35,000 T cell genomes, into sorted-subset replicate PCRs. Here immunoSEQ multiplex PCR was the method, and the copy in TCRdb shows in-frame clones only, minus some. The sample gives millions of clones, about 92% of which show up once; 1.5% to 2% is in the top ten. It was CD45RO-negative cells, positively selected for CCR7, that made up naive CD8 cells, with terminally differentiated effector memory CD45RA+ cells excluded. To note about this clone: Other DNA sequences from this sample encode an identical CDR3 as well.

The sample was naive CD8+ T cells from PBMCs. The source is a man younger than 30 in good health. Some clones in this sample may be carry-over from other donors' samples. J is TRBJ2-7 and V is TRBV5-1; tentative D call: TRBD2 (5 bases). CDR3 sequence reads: CASSLDGTYEQYF. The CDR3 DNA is TGCGCCAGCAGCTTGGACGGGACCTACGAGCAGTACTTC.